Listed here is a single TCR beta chain. Antigen: not known. These data originate in a study of post-analysis software for immune sequencing data. Unique molecular identifiers featured in each of the TCR beta cDNA libraries. TCRdb passed the PCR reads through MiXCR, listing each CDR3 protein once. This sample has fewer than 850,000 distinct CDR3 sequences, with less than 35% found just once. General observations from the study: Controls showed lower frequencies than patients for 4 or 5 TRBV segments, and TRBV5-6, TRBV5-1 and TRBV20-1 were among these. Relative to controls, patients with multiple sclerosis showed significantly lower normalized Chao1 diversity.

There are 17 residues in the CDR3. The junction had 14 bases not matched to a gene; V was cut back by 1 base and J by 5 bases. Germline V CDR1 and CDR2: MDHEN, SYDVKM. The receptor comes from a girl under 18 with multiple sclerosis. The sequencing input was blood. The J gene is TRBJ2-7, the V gene TRBV28; 7 nucleotides agree with TRBD1. The CDR3 bases are TGTGCCAGCAGTTTATCTAGGGACAGCCTTGTGTTACACGAGCAGTACTTC. The encoded protein is CASSLSRDSLVLHEQYF.